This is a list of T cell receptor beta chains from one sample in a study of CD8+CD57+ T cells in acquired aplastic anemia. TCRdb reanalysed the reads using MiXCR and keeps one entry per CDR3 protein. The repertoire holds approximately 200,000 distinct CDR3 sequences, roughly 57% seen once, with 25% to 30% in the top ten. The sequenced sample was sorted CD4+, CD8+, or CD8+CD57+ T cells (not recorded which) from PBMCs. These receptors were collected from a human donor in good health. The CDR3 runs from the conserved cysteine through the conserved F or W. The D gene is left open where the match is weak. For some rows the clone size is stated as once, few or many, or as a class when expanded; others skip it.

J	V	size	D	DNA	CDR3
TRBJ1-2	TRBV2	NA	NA	TGTGCCAGCAAGAGGGAAGAAGCCAATGGCTACACCTTC	CASKREEANGYTF
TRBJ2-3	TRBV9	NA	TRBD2	TGTGCCAGCAGCGTAGGACTAGCGGGGGGGCAGTCAGATACGCAGTATTTT	CASSVGLAGGQSDTQYF
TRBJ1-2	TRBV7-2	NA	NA	TGTGCCAGCAGCTCAGGGTTGCGGGGCCACACCTTC	CASSSGLRGHTF
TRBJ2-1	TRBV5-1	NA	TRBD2	TGCGCCAGCGGACTAGCGGGGGGCTCCTACAATGAGCAGTTCTTC	CASGLAGGSYNEQFF
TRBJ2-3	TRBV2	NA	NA	TGTGCCAGCAGTGAAATACTCACCACAGATACGCAGTATTTT	CASSEILTTDTQYF
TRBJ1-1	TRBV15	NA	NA	TGTGCCACCAGCAGGGACAGCGCTGGGAAGCCAAAGGCTCTCTTT	CATSRDSAGKPKALF
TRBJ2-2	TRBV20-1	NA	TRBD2	TGCAGTGCCCCCCTAGCGGGAGGAACCGGGGAGCTGTTTTTT	CSAPLAGGTGELFF
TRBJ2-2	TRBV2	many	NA	TGTGCCAGCAGTGATGACACCGGGGAGCTGTTTTTT	CASSDDTGELFF
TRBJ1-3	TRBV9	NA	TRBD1	TGTGCCAGCGGGGACAGGGGAGACACCATATATTTT	CASGDRGDTIYF
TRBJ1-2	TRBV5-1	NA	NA	TGCGCCAGCAGCGCACAGGGATTCGGGAATGGCTACACCTTC	CASSAQGFGNGYTF
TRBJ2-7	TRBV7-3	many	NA	TGTGCCAGCACCCTTATGAGGGGCTCCTACGAGCAGTACTTC	CASTLMRGSYEQYF
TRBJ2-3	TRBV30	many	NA	TGTGCCGGAAATAGCGGCAGCACAGATACGCAGTATTTT	CAGNSGSTDTQYF
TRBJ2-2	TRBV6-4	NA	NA	TGTGCCAGCAGTGGGGACTTCCTCCTAATGTTTCCAGGGGCTGTTTTT	CASSGDFLLMFPGAVF
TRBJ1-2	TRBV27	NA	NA	TGTGCCAGCAGTTTATCGGGACCGAGCTATGGCTACACCTTC	CASSLSGPSYGYTF
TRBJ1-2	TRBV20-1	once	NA	TGCAGTGCTAGAGATACAGGGTTTGGCTACACCTTC	CSARDTGFGYTF
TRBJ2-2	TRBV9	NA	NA	TGTGCCAGCGGGGGGGCAGCGACCGGGGAGCTGTTTTTT	CASGGAATGELFF
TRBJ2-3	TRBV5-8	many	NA	TGTGCCAGCAGCTTGGCCCCCGACAACACAGATACGCAGTATTTT	CASSLAPDNTDTQYF
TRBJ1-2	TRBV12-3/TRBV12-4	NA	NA	TGTGCCAGCAGTTTTCCACAGGGATCTAACTATGGCTACACCTTC	CASSFPQGSNYGYTF
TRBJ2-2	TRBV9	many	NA	TGTGCCAGCAGCCCCACGGGAGTTCCCGGGGCCGGGGAGCTGTTTTTT	CASSPTGVPGAGELFF
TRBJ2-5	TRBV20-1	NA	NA	TGCAGTGCTAGAGAATACACAGGGCTACCAGAGACCCAGTACTTC	CSAREYTGLPETQYF
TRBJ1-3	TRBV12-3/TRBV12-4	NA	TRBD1	TGTGCCAGCAGTCCGACAGGGTTGGGAAACACCATATATTTT	CASSPTGLGNTIYF
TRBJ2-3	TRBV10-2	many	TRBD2	TGCGCCAGCAGTGACCCGACGCGCGGGAGAGCAGATACGCAGTATTTT	CASSDPTRGRADTQYF
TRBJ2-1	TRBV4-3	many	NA	TGCGCCAGCAGCCTGGGCGGGTGGGATGAGCAGTTCTTC	CASSLGGWDEQFF
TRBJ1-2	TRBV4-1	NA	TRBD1	TGCGCCAGCAGCCAAGTAGGGGGACAGGGTAGCGGCTACACCTTC	CASSQVGGQGSGYTF
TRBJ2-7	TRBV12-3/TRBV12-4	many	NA	TGTGCCAGCAGTTTCCATCCCAGCTACGAGCAGTACTTC	CASSFHPSYEQYF
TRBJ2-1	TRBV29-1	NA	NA	TGCAGCAGTGCCCGGGACTTAGTGTACGATGAGCAGTTCTTC	CSSARDLVYDEQFF
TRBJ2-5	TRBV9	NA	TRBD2	TGTGCCAGCAGCGGAGCGGGGGGGAAAGAGACCCAGTACTTC	CASSGAGGKETQYF
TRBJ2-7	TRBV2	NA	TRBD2	TGTGCCAGAGGGACTAGCGACTACGAGCAGTACTTC	CARGTSDYEQYF
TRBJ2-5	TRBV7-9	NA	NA	TGTGCCAGCAGCTTAGAACAGTTGTGGAAGACCCAGTACTTC	CASSLEQLWKTQYF
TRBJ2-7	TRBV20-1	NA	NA	TGCAGTGCTAGACAGCTCTCCTACGAGCAGTACTTC	CSARQLSYEQYF
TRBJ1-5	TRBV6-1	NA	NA	TGTGCCAGCAGTGGAGGTGAGAGCCAGCCCCAGCATTTT	CASSGGESQPQHF
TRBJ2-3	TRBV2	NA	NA	TGTGCCAGCAGTGAGAGGCAGTTAGATACGCAGTATTTT	CASSERQLDTQYF
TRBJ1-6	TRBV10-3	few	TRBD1	TGTGCCATCAGTGCGGGACAGGGTGGTTCACCCCTCCACTTT	CAISAGQGGSPLHF
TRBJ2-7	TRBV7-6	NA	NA	TGTTCCAGCAGCCCCCAAGGATCCTACGAGCAGTACTTC	CSSSPQGSYEQYF
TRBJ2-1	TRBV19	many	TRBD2	TGTGCCAGTAGTATGACTAGCGGGAACTACAATGAGCAGTTCTTC	CASSMTSGNYNEQFF